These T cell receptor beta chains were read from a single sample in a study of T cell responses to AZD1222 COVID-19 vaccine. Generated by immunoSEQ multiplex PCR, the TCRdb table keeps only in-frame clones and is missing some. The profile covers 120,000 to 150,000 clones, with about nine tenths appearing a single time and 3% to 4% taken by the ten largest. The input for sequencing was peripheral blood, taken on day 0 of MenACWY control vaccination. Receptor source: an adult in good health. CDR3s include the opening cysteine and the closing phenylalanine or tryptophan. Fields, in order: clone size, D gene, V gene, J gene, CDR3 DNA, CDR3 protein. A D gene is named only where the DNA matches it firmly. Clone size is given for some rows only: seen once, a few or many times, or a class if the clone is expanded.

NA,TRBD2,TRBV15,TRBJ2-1,TGTGCCACCAGCAGAGGGGCCGGGACTAGCGGGAACAATGAGCAGTTCTTC,CATSRGAGTSGNNEQFF
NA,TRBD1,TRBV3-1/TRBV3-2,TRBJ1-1,TGTGCCAGCAGCCAAGGGGCTTACAGGGGGGTCACTGAAGCTTTCTTT,CASSQGAYRGVTEAFF
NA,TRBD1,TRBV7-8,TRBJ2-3,TGTGCCAGCAGCCCCCTACGACAGGGCCGATCAGATACGCAGTATTTT,CASSPLRQGRSDTQYF
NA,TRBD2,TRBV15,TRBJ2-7,TGTGCCACCAGCAGAGATCGGGCTAGCGGGGGGTTACCCTACGAGCAGTACTTC,CATSRDRASGGLPYEQYF
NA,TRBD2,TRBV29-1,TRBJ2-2,TGCAGCGCTTACCCCGGGGGGTATGACGGGGAGCTGTTTTTT,CSAYPGGYDGELFF
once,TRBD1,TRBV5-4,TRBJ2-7,TGTGCCAGCGGAGACGACAGGGCCGACGAGCAGTACTTC,CASGDDRADEQYF
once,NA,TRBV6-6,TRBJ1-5,TGTGCCAGCAGTGATCCAAGCTCCAATCAGCCCCAGCATTTT,CASSDPSSNQPQHF
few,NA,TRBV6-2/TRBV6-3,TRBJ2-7,TGTGCCAGCAGTTACGTTCTAGACGCCCAGCTGTACTTC,CASSYVLDAQLYF
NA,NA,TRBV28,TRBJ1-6,TGTGCCAGCAGTTTAGAGGGCAGTTACTATAATTCACCCCTCCACTTT,CASSLEGSYYNSPLHF
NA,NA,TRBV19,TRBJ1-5,TGTGCCAGTAGTGGATTAGCCGCCTCGGATCAGCCCCAGCATTTT,CASSGLAASDQPQHF
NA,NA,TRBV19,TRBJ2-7,TGTGCCAGTAGTATAACAGGTGGCTACGAGCAGTACTTC,CASSITGGYEQYF
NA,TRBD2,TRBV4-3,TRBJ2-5,TGCGCCAGCAGCCAAGAAGGAACTAGCGGGAGTGAGACCCAGTACTTC,CASSQEGTSGSETQYF
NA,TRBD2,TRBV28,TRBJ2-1,TGTGCCAGCAGTCTTGGGACATTACTAGCGGGAGGACCCTACAATGAGCAGTTCTTC,CASSLGTLLAGGPYNEQFF
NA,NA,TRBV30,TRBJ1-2,TGTGCCTGGAGACAGGTTAACTATGGCTACACCTTC,CAWRQVNYGYTF
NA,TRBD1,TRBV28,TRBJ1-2,TGTGCCAGCAGTTACAGGGGGAAAAGTTATGGCTACACCTTC,CASSYRGKSYGYTF
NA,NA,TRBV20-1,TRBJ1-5,TGCAGTGCCAGTCGAGGGGTCATTGTGCCCCAGCATTTT,CSASRGVIVPQHF
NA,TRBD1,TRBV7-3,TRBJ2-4,TGTGCCAGCAGCTTAACCCCCTCGACAGGGCAAGAGGGCATTCAGTACTTC,CASSLTPSTGQEGIQYF
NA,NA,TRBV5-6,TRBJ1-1,TGTGCCAGCAGCCCGAGGGTTATCAACACTGAAGCTTTCTTT,CASSPRVINTEAFF
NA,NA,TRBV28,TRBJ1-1,TGTGCCAGCAGCATTGTCAGGGGAATGAACACTGAAGCTTTCTTT,CASSIVRGMNTEAFF
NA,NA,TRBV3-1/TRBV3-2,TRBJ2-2,TGTGCCAGCAGCTATTCCGGGACTTCGAACACCGGGGAGCTGTTTTTT,CASSYSGTSNTGELFF
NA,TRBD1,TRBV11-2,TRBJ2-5,TGTGCCAGCAGCTTAGTGGGGGACAGCTACGAGACCCAGTACTTC,CASSLVGDSYETQYF
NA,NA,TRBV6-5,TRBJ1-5,TGTGCCAGCAGCGGGAGTTCGAGGACACAGCCCCAGCATTTT,CASSGSSRTQPQHF
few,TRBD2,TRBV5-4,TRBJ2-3,TGTGCCAGCAGCCCTGGGACTAGCGGGGGAGAGGATACGCAGTATTTT,CASSPGTSGGEDTQYF
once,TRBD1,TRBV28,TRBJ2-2,TGTGCCAGCAGGGGACAGGGTCACACCGGGGAGCTGTTTTTT,CASRGQGHTGELFF
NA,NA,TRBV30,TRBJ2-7,TGTGCCTGGAGCACCGGTCGGGCCGAGCAGTACTTC,CAWSTGRAEQYF
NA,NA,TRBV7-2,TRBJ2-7,TGTGCCAGCACCCCGGTGGTTGCCTACGAGCAGTACTTC,CASTPVVAYEQYF
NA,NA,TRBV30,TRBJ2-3,TGTGCCTGGAGTGATGCGGCAGCGACTTTCACAGATACGCAGTATTTT,CAWSDAAATFTDTQYF
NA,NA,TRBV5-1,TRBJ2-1,TGCGCCAGCAGCTTGGCTCTAGGGTTGGATGAGCAGTTCTTC,CASSLALGLDEQFF
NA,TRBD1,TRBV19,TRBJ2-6,TGTGCCAGTAGTACGACCGGGACAGGCTCTGGGGCCAACGTCCTGACTTTC,CASSTTGTGSGANVLTF
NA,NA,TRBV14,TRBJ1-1,TGTGCCAGCAGCCAAGCTGGGGGGGTAACTGAAGCTTTCTTT,CASSQAGGVTEAFF
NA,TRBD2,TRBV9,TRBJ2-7,TGTGCCAGCAGCAAGGGGACTAGCGCCCTCAGCGAGCAGTACTTC,CASSKGTSALSEQYF
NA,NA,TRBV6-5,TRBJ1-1,TGTGCCAGCAGGGCCGCGGCAAGGGATGAAGCTTTCTTT,CASRAAARDEAFF
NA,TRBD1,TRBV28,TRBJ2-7,TGTGCCACTCAGGACAGGGGGGTCTCCTACGAGCAGTACTTC,CATQDRGVSYEQYF
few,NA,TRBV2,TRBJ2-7,TGTGCCAGCAGGGTTCCCGGCGATGGAGTCGAGCAGTACTTC,CASRVPGDGVEQYF
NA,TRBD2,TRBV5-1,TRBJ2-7,TGCGCCAGCAGCCCGATGATCGGGACTAGCGGGAGGAACGGCCACGAGCAGTACTTC,CASSPMIGTSGRNGHEQYF
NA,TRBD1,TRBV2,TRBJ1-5,TGTGCCAGCCGGATAAGGACAGGGCATAGCAATCAGCCCCAGCATTTT,CASRIRTGHSNQPQHF
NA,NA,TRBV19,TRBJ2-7,TGTGCCAGTAGTATAGACTCCCAGACAGCCTCCTACGAGCAGTACTTC,CASSIDSQTASYEQYF
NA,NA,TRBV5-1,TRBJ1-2,TGCGCCAGCAGCCCACTACAGGGCCCCTATGGCTACACCTTC,CASSPLQGPYGYTF
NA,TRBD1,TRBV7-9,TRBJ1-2,TGTGCCAGCCAGGGGGGCTATGGCTACACCTTC,CASQGGYGYTF
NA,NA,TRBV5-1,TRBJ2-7,TGCGCCAGCAGCAGGGGCCTTAAAGAGGCGTACGAGCAGTACTTC,CASSRGLKEAYEQYF
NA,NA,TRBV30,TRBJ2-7,TGTGCCTTTTCCCCCCGGGGTCCCTACGAGCAGTACTTC,CAFSPRGPYEQYF